This T cell receptor beta chain stems from a study of T cell responses to AZD1222 COVID-19 vaccine. Profiling relied on immunoSEQ multiplex PCR, and the TCRdb table lists in-frame clones only, not all of them. The profile shows approximately 74,000 clones, 80% to 85% of them singletons. With 4 bases removed from V and 4 bases from J, the gap between germline ends came to 13 bases. CDR1 SNHLY and CDR2 FYNNEI come from the germline V gene. The CDR3 totals 14 residues. This material consisted of peripheral blood, taken on day 0 of AZD1222 vaccination. The V gene is TRBV2, the J gene TRBJ1-2; unclear D gene. The origin of this receptor is an adult in good health. The CDR3 here is CASSVEVGPYGYTF. CDR3 in DNA: TGTGCCAGCAGTGTTGAGGTTGGGCCCTATGGCTACACCTTC.